These T cell receptor beta chains were read from a single sample in a study of radiation and T cells in renal cell carcinoma. Produced via immunoSEQ multiplex PCR; TCRdb's table is partial and in-frame only. The table records some 80,000 clones, 80% to 90% of them present only once. The sequencing here drew on blood, taken from a patient whose treatment included radiotherapy and nephrectomy. Receptor source: a woman aged 50 to 60 with renal cell carcinoma. The CDR3 runs from the conserved cysteine through the conserved F or W. D genes are given only for firm matches.

>TRBJ1-1|TRBV5-6|TRBD1
CASSSGQVLTEAFF
TGTGCCAGCAGCTCGGGACAGGTGTTGACTGAAGCTTTCTTT
>TRBJ1-1|TRBV7-3|NA
CASTSPGEYRAFF
TGTGCCAGCACCTCCCCAGGGGAATATAGAGCTTTCTTT
>TRBJ2-5|TRBV5-6|NA
CACARQGGKETQYF
TGTGCCTGTGCCAGGCAGGGGGGAAAAGAGACCCAGTACTTC
>TRBJ2-3|TRBV4-3|NA
CASSLRGGGTDTQYF
TGCGCCAGCAGCCTCCGCGGCGGGGGCACAGATACGCAGTATTTT
>TRBJ1-2|TRBV2|NA
CASRRQEFGYGYTF
TGTGCCAGCAGAAGACAGGAATTCGGCTATGGCTACACCTTC
>TRBJ1-5|TRBV27|TRBD1
CASSGGQGVGQPQHF
TGTGCCAGCAGTGGGGGACAGGGTGTTGGTCAGCCCCAGCATTTT
>TRBJ2-3|TRBV4-3|NA
CASSQDRGAGTDTQYF
TGCGCCAGCAGCCAAGATCGGGGGGCGGGCACAGATACGCAGTATTTT
>TRBJ2-7|TRBV5-6|TRBD1
CASSWRDRGSYEQYF
TGTGCCAGCAGCTGGCGGGACAGGGGATCCTACGAGCAGTACTTC
>TRBJ1-1|TRBV30|NA
CAASWGENTEAFF
TGTGCCGCCTCTTGGGGGGAGAACACTGAAGCTTTCTTT
>TRBJ1-3|TRBV4-1|NA
CASSQPTGSGNTIYF
TGCGCCAGCAGCCAACCTACAGGCTCTGGAAACACCATATATTTT
>TRBJ2-7|TRBV5-5|NA
CASSPGGGDGSYEQYF
TGCGCCAGCAGCCCCGGAGGAGGGGATGGCTCCTACGAGCAGTACTTC
>TRBJ2-5|TRBV5-1|TRBD2
CASSLEPGLAGETQYF
TGCGCCAGCAGCTTGGAACCGGGATTAGCGGGGGAGACCCAGTACTTC
>TRBJ1-2|TRBV21-1|NA
CASRGGQGYGYTF
TGTGCCAGCAGGGGGGGACAGGGGTATGGCTACACCTTC
>TRBJ1-5|TRBV28|NA
CASSLGGYSNQPQHF
TGTGCCAGCAGTTTGGGGGGTTATAGCAATCAGCCCCAGCATTTT
>TRBJ1-2|TRBV19|NA
CASSWRGGQSYTF
TGTGCCAGTAGTTGGCGGGGAGGACAGTCCTACACCTTC
>TRBJ1-1|TRBV6-1|NA
CASSGPLNTEAFF
TGTGCCAGCAGTGGACCCTTGAACACTGAAGCTTTCTTT
>TRBJ2-4|TRBV4-1|TRBD2
CASSQDATGGVKNIQYF
TGCGCCAGCAGCCAAGATGCAACCGGGGGGGTCAAAAACATTCAGTACTTC
>TRBJ2-2|TRBV7-9|TRBD2
CASRGPGGDTGELFF
TGTGCCAGCAGGGGGCCCGGGGGGGACACCGGGGAGCTGTTTTTT
>TRBJ1-6|TRBV2|NA
CASHQGLGDNSPLHF
TGTGCCAGCCATCAGGGGCTGGGGGATAATTCACCCCTCCACTTT
>TRBJ2-7|TRBV5-1|NA
CASSTDGSSYEQYF
TGCGCCAGCAGCACGGACGGGAGTTCCTACGAGCAGTACTTC
>TRBJ1-4|TRBV19|NA
CASSTVGGYEKLFF
TGTGCCAGTAGCACTGTTGGGGGTTACGAAAAACTGTTTTTT
>TRBJ2-4|TRBV19|NA
CASSRLGKNIQYF
TGTGCCAGTAGTCGACTTGGCAAAAACATTCAGTACTTC
>TRBJ1-5|TRBV6-6|TRBD1
CASSPHRGKQPQHF
TGTGCCAGCAGTCCTCACAGGGGGAAGCAGCCCCAGCATTTT
>TRBJ1-3|TRBV6-5|NA
CASSYSGGNTIYF
TGTGCCAGCAGTTACTCGGGTGGAAACACCATATATTTT
>TRBJ2-3|TRBV7-8|NA
CASSSSTDGGTDTQYF
TGTGCCAGCAGCTCTTCGACAGACGGGGGCACAGATACGCAGTATTTT
>TRBJ2-2|TRBV14|NA
CASSLNRDTGELFF
TGTGCCAGCAGCCTAAACAGGGATACCGGGGAGCTGTTTTTT
>TRBJ1-2|TRBV6-1|NA
CASSEGHLYGYTF
TGTGCCAGCAGTGAAGGACACCTCTATGGCTACACCTTC
>TRBJ2-1|TRBV5-4|NA
CASSLGTAYNEQFF
TGTGCCAGCAGCTTAGGGACGGCTTACAATGAGCAGTTCTTC